Listed below are T cell receptor beta chains from one sample, sequenced in a study of blood T cell repertoires in COVID-19. Assay: immunoSEQ multiplex PCR; the TCRdb copy retains only in-frame clones and omits some. The sample lists about 130,000 clones, around 81% seen once, with 3.8% in the top ten. The source material was peripheral blood. The receptor source for this set is a woman aged 45-65 years with acute or convalescent COVID-19. The CDR3 runs from the conserved cysteine through the conserved F or W. D genes are given only for firm matches. Part of the rows lack a size; the others show once, few, many or a class for expanded clones.

j_gene	d_gene	abundance	v_gene	len	CDR3aa	CDR3nt
TRBJ2-3	TRBD2	few	TRBV28	19	CASSRGRLALVLSTDTQYF	TGTGCCAGCAGTCGAGGGAGACTAGCGCTTGTACTGTCCACAGATACGCAGTATTTT
TRBJ1-5	TRBD1	NA	TRBV6-5	14	CASSSGQGNQPQHF	TGTGCCAGCAGTTCTGGACAGGGCAATCAGCCCCAGCATTTT
TRBJ1-1	NA	once	TRBV19	19	CASRKVGGFSIYLNTEAFF	TGTGCCAGTAGGAAGGTAGGAGGGTTCTCCATTTACCTGAACACTGAAGCTTTCTTT
TRBJ2-5	TRBD2	NA	TRBV10-3	12	CAIRSTGGTQYF	TGTGCCATCAGAAGTACGGGGGGGACCCAGTACTTC
TRBJ2-7	NA	NA	TRBV5-1	17	CASSLGAQAAGWGEQYF	TGCGCCAGCAGCTTGGGGGCCCAAGCGGCAGGTTGGGGCGAGCAGTACTTC
TRBJ2-1	NA	NA	TRBV14	16	CASSQDPGDSYNEQFF	TGTGCCAGCAGCCAAGACCCGGGGGACTCCTACAATGAGCAGTTCTTC
TRBJ1-3	NA	NA	TRBV2	12	CASRTLGNTIYF	TGTGCCAGCCGGACACTAGGAAACACCATATATTTT
TRBJ1-1	NA	NA	TRBV6-6	12	CASSSRDTEAFF	TGTGCCAGCAGTAGCCGAGATACTGAAGCTTTCTTT
TRBJ1-5	TRBD1	NA	TRBV2	14	CASAGTGVFQPQHF	TGTGCCAGCGCCGGGACAGGGGTATTTCAGCCCCAGCATTTT
TRBJ1-1	NA	once	TRBV18	14	CASSPTAGGAEAFF	TGTGCCAGCTCACCGACGGCAGGAGGCGCTGAAGCTTTCTTT